This T cell receptor (beta chain) was sequenced for a study of T cell responses to AZD1222 COVID-19 vaccine. About the research overall: Combined were second doses at about 4 or about 12 weeks.

Study findings and constraints: Spike-specific TCR breadth and depth grew following two AZD1222 doses.

V was pared by 4 bases and J by 5 bases, with 7 bases of the junction left unmatched. The CDR3 has 16 residues. Germline V gene data show CDR1 as SGHRS and CDR2 as YFSETQ. Measured with immunoSEQ multiplex PCR; TCRdb has only the in-frame clones, and not every one. The sample has over 130,000 clones, roughly 91% seen once; the top ten hold about 5%. Comment on this clone: The antigen is unknown.

This chain connects TRBV5-1 to TRBJ2-5; 14 bases are a match to TRBD2. Sequences were derived from peripheral blood, sampled on day 0 of AZD1222 vaccination. The clonotype was recovered from an adult in good health. The CDR3 sequence is CASSVGLAGARETQYF. CDR3 DNA: TGCGCCAGCAGCGTGGGACTAGCGGGGGCCAGGGAGACCCAGTACTTC.